This T cell receptor (beta chain) was recorded in a study of T cell responses to AZD1222 COVID-19 vaccine. The data were produced by immunoSEQ multiplex PCR, yet TCRdb's version contains in-frame clones alone and is incomplete. The sample includes about 15,000 clones, less than 90% of them seen just once. General study findings and limits: The sample set comprised mostly white British donors with more females, and clonal diversity was possibly underestimated. At baseline, seropositivity was found in only a handful of AZD1222 recipients.

With regard to this clone: The antigen is undetermined.

Germline lookup yields CDR1 SGDLS and CDR2 YYNGEE. The CDR3 is 17 amino acids. The junction had 9 bases not matched to a gene; V was cut back by 0 bases and J by 10 bases. The sample consisted of peripheral blood, taken 28 days after the second AZD1222 dose. This TCR came from an adult who received the AZD1222 COVID-19 vaccine. The V gene is TRBV9, the J gene TRBJ2-1; 14 bases agree with TRBD2. CDR3 bases: TGTGCCAGCAGCGTAGCTACGACTAGCGGGAGGGGCGGGGAGCAGTTCTTC. This codes for CASSVATTSGRGGEQFF.